The 27 T cell receptor beta chains below all came from one sample that was sequenced in a study of Ad26.COV2.S vaccination and SARS-CoV-2 variants. Generated by immunoSEQ multiplex PCR, the TCRdb table keeps only in-frame clones and is missing some. The sample consists of about 680,000 clones, about 89% of them appearing once. Treatment given: around 19 received Ad26.COV2.S at low or high dose, single or two shots; about 5 received placebo; per-sample allocation not given. Sampling happened 63 days after the first vaccine or placebo injection. This specimen consisted of peripheral blood, obtained in a trial of Ad26.COV2.S vaccine versus placebo. These receptors came from a person aged 18 to 65 who received the Ad26.COV2.S COVID-19 vaccine or a placebo.

This chain joins TRBV19 and TRBJ1-2; D remains ambiguous. Trimming removed 5 bases at V and 0 bases at J, with 7 bases between. CDR3 size: 13 residues. Per the germline V gene, CDR1 is LNHDA and CDR2 is SQIVND (reference sequence). CDR3 sequence: CASSGDTNYGYTF. The CDR3 DNA follows: TGTGCCAGTAGTGGTGATACTAACTATGGCTACACCTTC.

The rearrangement uses TRBV18 and TRBJ2-3; D is unclear. Germline CDR1 and CDR2: KGHSH and LQKENI. This CDR3 is built from 14 residues. V was trimmed by 3 bases and J by 2 bases, leaving 9 bases between them. The CDR3: CASSPQEYTDTQYF. The CDR3 region has the DNA TGTGCCAGCTCACCGCAGGAATACACAGATACGCAGTATTTT.

This clone was recorded only once. J is TRBJ2-1 and V is TRBV15; TRBD1 or TRBD2 may be the D gene (5 bases each). V was clipped by 0 bases and J by 6 bases, with 12 bases between them. The CDR3 runs to 15 residues. The germline gives CDR1 LNHNV, CDR2 YYDKDF (reference sequence). The CDR3 region has the DNA TGTGCCACCAGCAGAGACAGGGACGTTGGCAATGAGCAGTTCTTC. It is translated as CATSRDRDVGNEQFF. The complete variable domain, with remaining parts taken from reference TRBV15 and TRBJ2-1, reads DAMVIQNPRYQVTQFGKPVTLSCSQTLNHNVMYWYQQKSSQAPKLLFHYYDKDFNNEADTPDNFQSRRPNTSFCFLDIRSPGLGDTAMYLCATSRDRDVGNEQFFGPGTRLTVL.

The chain links TRBV4-2 to TRBJ2-3; the D gene is possibly TRBD2 (5 bases). With 2 bases removed from V and 6 bases from J, the gap between germline ends came to 12 bases. Germline V gene data show CDR1 as LGHNA and CDR2 as YNFKEQ. The CDR3 sequence is 14 residues long. CDR3 sequence: CASSQKGLYDTQYF. CDR3 in DNA: TGTGCCAGCAGCCAAAAAGGACTTTACGATACGCAGTATTTT.

This clone showed up just a few times. The chain recombines TRBV30 with TRBJ1-5; 7 bases agree with TRBD1. The V gene end was trimmed by 0 bases and the J gene end by 7 bases; junction bases not matched to a gene: 9. The CDR3 has 15 amino acids. Looked up from germline, CDR1 is GTSNPN and CDR2 is SVGIG (reference sequence). In DNA, the CDR3 is TGTGCCTGGAGTGTACGGGGCAGGGGGGGACAGCCCCAGCATTTT. It codes for CAWSVRGRGGQPQHF. The variable domain in full, completed from reference TRBV30 and TRBJ1-5, reads SQTIHQWPATLVQPVGSPLSLECTVEGTSNPNLYWYRQAAGRGLQLLFYSVGIGQISSEVPQNLSASRPQDRQFILSSKKLLLSDSGFYLCAWSVRGRGGQPQHFGDGTRLSIL.

CDR3 sequence reads: CASSGGQTTRGADEQFF. CDR3 sequence (DNA): TGTGCCAGCAGTGGGGGCCAAACTACACGGGGAGCGGATGAGCAGTTCTTC. The rearrangement joins TRBV6-1 to TRBJ2-1; D could derive from TRBD1 or TRBD2 (5 bases each). The germline V gene has CDR1 MNHNS and CDR2 SASEGT. V was clipped by 4 bases and J by 8 bases, with 24 bases between them. This CDR3 is built from 17 residues.

The J gene is TRBJ2-7, the V gene TRBV7-2; D is perhaps TRBD2 (5 bases). Germline CDR1 and CDR2: SGHTA and FQGNSA. The ends were cut back, 3 bases at V and 2 bases at J, with 11 bases in the middle. This CDR3 comprises 14 residues. CDR3 DNA sequence: TGTGCCAGCAGCTTTGAGGGCTCTGCCTACGAGCAGTACTTC. This encodes CASSFEGSAYEQYF.

This chain links TRBV6-5 with TRBJ1-6, with D uncertain. The V end was cut by 6 bases, the J end by 5 bases, with 11 bases between. CDR1 MNHEY and CDR2 SVGAGI come from the germline V gene. There are 14 residues in the CDR3. The CDR3 DNA reads as TGTGCCAGCAGACCCCCCGGTGATAATTCACCCCTCCACTTT. Residues: CASRPPGDNSPLHF.

The rearrangement uses TRBV12-5 and TRBJ2-5; 9 bases map to TRBD2. The junction had 4 bases not matched to a gene; V was cut back by 2 bases and J by 3 bases. Germline loops: CDR1 LGHNT, CDR2 FRNRAP. The CDR3 has 15 amino acids. The CDR3 bases are TGTGCTAGTGGTTTGACGGGCGGGGGGGAAGAGACCCAGTACTTC. Translating it yields CASGLTGGGEETQYF.

In this sample, this clone turned up once. Here the CDR3 DNA reads TGTGCCAGCAGGAAGGGCGAGGGCTACACCTTC. Amino acid sequence: CASRKGEGYTF. J is TRBJ1-2 and V is TRBV21-1. TRBV21-1 is marked as a pseudogene. The CDR3 totals 11 residues.

The chain joins TRBV6-5 to TRBJ1-5; possible D gene TRBD1, 5 bases. The germline V gene encodes CDR1 MNHEY and CDR2 SVGAGI. The CDR3 length is 13 residues. The V and J ends lost 7 bases and 3 bases respectively, with 10 bases between them. CDR3 DNA sequence: TGTGCCAGCATGGGGCAGATCAATCAGCCCCAGCATTTT. Its protein is CASMGQINQPQHF.

V is TRBV29-1 and J is TRBJ2-3; TRBD1 matches 7 bases. The CDR3 spans 12 residues. The V gene's germline CDR1 is SQVTM and CDR2 ANQGSEA. The V segment lost 6 bases and the J segment 1 base; nucleotides outside the gene matches: 1. This CDR3 is CSVGQRTDTQYF. The CDR3 DNA is TGCAGCGTGGGACAGCGCACAGATACGCAGTATTTT.

This chain joins TRBV18 and TRBJ2-1; D call uncertain. CDR3 length equals 17 residues. Germline values: CDR1 KGHSH, CDR2 LQKENI. The V end was cut by 4 bases, the J end by 3 bases, with 19 bases between. This chain's CDR3 is CASSLLPVGANYNEQFF. CDR3 bases: TGTGCCAGCTCACTCCTCCCCGTGGGCGCGAACTACAATGAGCAGTTCTTC.

The V gene is TRBV14, the J gene TRBJ2-5; D gene unclear. The CDR3 is made up of 15 amino acids. Germline values: CDR1 SGHDN, CDR2 FVKESK. V gave up 4 bases and J gave up 3 bases, with 15 bases separating them. The DNA for the CDR3 is TGTGCCAGCAGCCTCGACCGTTGGGTAAAAGAGACCCAGTACTTC. Its protein is CASSLDRWVKETQYF.

The rearrangement links TRBV6-5 to TRBJ1-1, with D perhaps TRBD1 (5 bases). The CDR3 totals 14 residues. V dropped 0 bases and J dropped 3 bases, with 8 bases sitting between them. Germline CDR1 MNHEY, CDR2 SVGAGI. The CDR3 DNA reads TGTGCCAGCAGTTACTCCAGGGTGGACACTGAAGCTTTCTTT. Its protein product is CASSYSRVDTEAFF.

The J gene is TRBJ1-2, the V gene TRBV19; 7 bases line up with TRBD1. Looked up from germline, CDR1 is LNHDA and CDR2 is SQIVND (reference sequence). Trimming cost V 7 bases and J 8 bases; bases outside gene matches: 10. The CDR3 runs 13 residues. The CDR3 DNA follows: TGTGCCAGTACCTTGACAGGGTTCGACGGCTACACCTTC. This gives the protein CASTLTGFDGYTF.

The chain couples TRBV30 to TRBJ1-1; D is unclear. The CDR3 is 13 amino acids. The germline V and J ends were trimmed by 0 bases and 4 bases, with 9 bases remaining between them. CDR1 is GTSNPN and CDR2 is SVGIG in the germline V gene (reference sequence). The CDR3 loop reads CAWSVLRPTEAFF. In nucleotides, the CDR3 is TGTGCCTGGAGTGTACTCCGGCCCACTGAAGCTTTCTTT.

Here the CDR3 DNA reads TGTGCCAGCAGTGCCCCCCAGGTGAATCAGCCCCAGCATTTT. Protein: CASSAPQVNQPQHF. The rearrangement uses TRBV2 and TRBJ1-5, with D hard to call. V gave up 4 bases and J gave up 4 bases, with 11 bases separating them. CDR1 and CDR2 (germline): SNHLY, FYNNEI. This CDR3 is built from 14 residues.

The chain links TRBV25-1 to TRBJ1-3, with 9 positions matching TRBD1. With V trimmed by 3 bases and J by 4 bases, 13 bases remained unmatched. The CDR3 loop spans 18 amino acids. Per germline, CDR1 MGHDK and CDR2 SYGVNS. This chain's CDR3 is CASSDQEWGTGPGNTIYF. CDR3 coding DNA: TGTGCCAGCAGTGACCAGGAATGGGGGACAGGGCCCGGAAACACCATATATTTT.

This clone was detected only once. The chain links TRBV10-3 to TRBJ1-6, with TRBD1 matching 8 bases. The CDR3 contains 15 residues. The V and J ends lost 0 bases and 7 bases, in that order; junction bases with no gene match: 2. The germline V gene encodes CDR1 ENHRY and CDR2 SYGVKD. The CDR3 region is CAISESGQDNSPLHF. The CDR3 DNA sequence: TGTGCCATCAGTGAGTCGGGACAGGACAATTCACCCCTCCACTTT.

The chain is built from TRBV3-1 (or the pseudogene TRBV3-2) and TRBJ2-7; tentatively, D is TRBD1 or TRBD2 (5 bases each). Germline loops: CDR1 LGHDT, CDR2 YNNKEL (reference sequence). The CDR3 loop spans 15 amino acids. Deletions cut 4 bases from V and 2 bases from J, with 15 bases between. CDR3 sequence reads: CASSPRGRAPYEQYF. CDR3 DNA: TGTGCCAGCAGCCCCCGGGGACGAGCTCCCTACGAGCAGTACTTC.

This clone came up once. The chain links TRBV9 to TRBJ2-5, with 11 nucleotides matching TRBD2. V was clipped by 0 bases and J by 4 bases; unmatched bases: 5. The CDR3 is made up of 16 amino acids. Germline CDR1 and CDR2: SGDLS and YYNGEE. The CDR3 sequence is CASSVGTSGSGETQYF. The CDR3 DNA reads TGTGCCAGCAGCGTAGGGACTAGCGGGTCGGGAGAGACCCAGTACTTC.

This clone appeared a single time. The DNA for the CDR3 is TGTGCCAGCAGCTTCGACCTTTTACTATCTGGAAACACCATATATTTT. It specifies CASSFDLLLSGNTIYF. The rearrangement uses TRBV7-8 and TRBJ1-3; no reliable D call. This CDR3 spans 16 amino acids. The ends were cut back, 3 bases at V and 1 base at J, with 13 bases in the middle. CDR1 SGHVS and CDR2 FQNEAQ come from the germline V gene. Complete variable domain (other parts from reference TRBV7-8 and TRBJ1-3): GAGVSQSPRYKVAKRGQDVALRCDPISGHVSLFWYQQALGQGPEFLTYFQNEAQLDKSGLPSDRFFAERPEGSVSTLKIQRTQQEDSAVYLCASSFDLLLSGNTIYFGEGSWLTVV.

This chain joins TRBV10-3 and TRBJ1-1, with D perhaps matching TRBD1 (5 bases). This CDR3 contains 15 residues. The V gene's germline CDR1 is ENHRY and CDR2 SYGVKD. Trimming removed 0 bases from V and 0 bases from J, with 8 bases in between. In nucleotides, the CDR3 is TGTGCCATCAGTGAGTCAGGACACCTGAACACTGAAGCTTTCTTT. This codes for CAISESGHLNTEAFF.

About this clone itself: Different DNA sequences within this sample yield the same CDR3. This chain links TRBV5-1 with TRBJ2-7, with D unclear. There are 13 residues in the CDR3. Trimming cost V 0 bases and J 4 bases, with 8 bases left between them. The V gene's germline CDR1 is SGHRS and CDR2 YFSETQ. The CDR3 nucleotides read TGCGCCAGCAGCTTGGCCGCCGGTTACGAGCAGTACTTC. Amino acids: CASSLAAGYEQYF.

The genes are TRBV30 and TRBJ1-6; no reliable D call. Trimming shortened V by 2 bases and J by 4 bases, and 9 bases separated the two germline ends. The germline V gene encodes CDR1 GTSNPN and CDR2 SVGIG (reference sequence). The CDR3 length is 14 residues. The CDR3 here is CAWSPGPYNSPLHF. The CDR3 coding sequence is TGTGCCTGGAGTCCAGGCCCTTATAATTCACCCCTCCACTTT.

Only one count was recorded for this clone. The chain combines TRBV3-1 (or the pseudogene TRBV3-2) with TRBJ1-3; TRBD1 might be the D (5 bases). The CDR3 sequence is 16 residues long. Germline V gives CDR1 LGHDT, CDR2 YNNKEL (reference sequence). V was trimmed by 2 bases and J by 0 bases, leaving 11 bases between them. The CDR3: CASSQLTGGSGNTIYF. CDR3 nucleotide sequence: TGTGCCAGCAGCCAACTAACAGGCGGCTCTGGAAACACCATATATTTT.